The sample holds many counts of the clone carrying this TCR beta chain. Its cognate antigen is unknown. This specimen comes from a study of response to subunit inactivated influenza vaccine. Study-wide results and limits: New T cells are recruited in small numbers by each seasonal influenza vaccination, according to the authors' suggestion.

V gave up 6 bases and J gave up 4 bases, with 11 bases separating them. Germline values: CDR1 DFQATT, CDR2 SNEGSKA (reference sequence). The CDR3 runs to 12 residues. TCRdb redid the calling of the RT-PCR reads with MiXCR, one entry per CDR3 protein. The data contain 450,000 to 600,000 distinct CDR3 sequences, roughly 8.2% of them singletons. Sequences were derived from PBMCs from blood, sampled 23 months after vaccination. This receptor was taken from a man between 50 and 75 years old who received an inactivated influenza vaccine. This chain connects TRBV20-1 to TRBJ2-3; D gene uncertain. CDR3 sequence reads: CSAPFQSDTQYF. The CDR3 nucleotides read TGCAGTGCCCCATTCCAGTCAGATACGCAGTATTTT.